This T cell receptor (beta chain) is from a study of CD8+CD57+ T cells in acquired aplastic anemia. Whole-study results and caveats: In common between the patients and the controls were approximately 30 CD8+ CDR3 sequences.

Researchers used genomic DNA as the template to profile TCR beta VDJ and CDR3. MiXCR, run by TCRdb on the reads, gives a single entry per CDR3 protein. This sample carries about 190,000 distinct CDR3 sequences, about half of them seen once, and the ten largest clones take roughly 15%. The sample holds many counts of this clonotype. Its target is not known. CDR3 size: 13 residues. The germline V gene encodes CDR1 SGHTA and CDR2 FQGNSA. Trimming removed 7 bases from V and 1 base from J, with 10 bases in between. The genes are TRBV7-2 and TRBJ1-1; no firm D call. Sequenced material: sorted CD4+, CD8+, or CD8+CD57+ T cells (not recorded which) from PBMCs. The sequence was collected from a human donor in good health, serving as a control. This CDR3 is CASKFGKNTEAFF. In DNA form, the CDR3 reads TGTGCCAGCAAATTTGGGAAGAACACTGAAGCTTTCTTT.